One T cell receptor beta chain is described in this entry. This clone has a single count. This receptor's antigen is unknown. The junction does not match germline at one end; this may be a read error. The data stem from a study of cytomegalovirus exposure and HLA in healthy donors (dated by TCRdb to the late 2010s). Context from the whole study: An earlier analysis of several hundred of the donors reported about 250 Gb of sequence data and approximately 110 million unique TCR beta sequences from roughly 200 million T cells. To predict cytomegalovirus infection status, the study brought together high-throughput TCR immunosequencing, statistical association of individual TCRs with disease status, and machine learning. A later genetic analysis used genome-wide SNP genotypes for about 55% of the 666 donors, treating that subset as a discovery cohort. Donor age, sex, ethnicity and CMV serostatus were compiled together with the repertoire data. An early release covering approximately 600 HLA-typed donors comprised about 290 gigabases of sequencing data and around 80 million unique TCR sequences. A later analysis re-analyzed previously published TCR beta repertoires from hundreds of donors and added high-resolution HLA genotyping to study TCR occurrence patterns. Every discovery cohort repertoire had been produced on one sequencing platform. In addition to the first cohort of 666 subjects, a separate validation cohort of 120 different subjects was used. Using immunosequencing, the study profiled T cell repertoires from around 680 subjects and related those repertoires to cytomegalovirus serostatus. Among over 350 genotyped donors of the cohort, an average of approximately 240,000 unique TCR beta nucleotide sequences were sequenced per donor, roughly 18% of them non-productive. To decide whether each TCR beta V gene segment behaved as functional or pseudogenic, an earlier analysis of some 600 of the donors relied on high-throughput TCR beta sequencing. A few DR-DQ haplotypes were treated as single units for association and clustering because of strong linkage in the cohort. Typing coverage varied by locus: about 629-640 donors for A, B, C, DRB1 and DQB1; approximately 500 for DQA1; some 610 for DPA1; fewer than 480 for DPB1. The study aimed to test whether signatures of past pathogen exposure could be identified by cataloging public T cell receptors. Among the approximately 400 genotyped donors, approximately 81% belonged to the genetic ancestry cluster associated with self-reported Caucasian donors. Both class I and class II loci were covered by HLA typing, at four-digit resolution. The later analysis used no new phenotypic data to find candidate immune exposures, relying instead on TCR beta sequences and their occurrence across donors. Broader findings and caveats from the paper: In a later analysis, most CMV-associated TCR beta chains were found to appear HLA-restricted, with HLA associations seemingly driven largely by CMV exposure. While some public TCRs were present in many individuals, most TCR sequences turned up only very rarely across donors. A further reported finding was that TCR beta sequences accurately predicted the HLA-A and HLA-B alleles for most subjects in the first cohort. Correlated functional status among segregating V segments might reflect linkage disequilibrium, but an unknown experimental factor could not be ruled out. In a later analysis, TCR association rates were found to vary across HLA loci, with the most associated TCRs seen for DRB1 alleles and the fewest for HLA-C alleles. A group of highly shared sequence variants was considered likely to be a technical artifact of the sequencing pipeline. The classifier was reported to diagnose cytomegalovirus status with high specificity and sensitivity in both the original cohort and the validation cohort. Because HLA typing was missing for some donors at each locus, association tests included only the typed subset. Roughly uniform sequencing depth across donors was assumed in presence/absence analyses, although this assumption may not hold. Broadly in line with IMGT annotations, most TCR beta V segments showed up in productive rearrangements about 87% or about 30% of the time in an earlier analysis of 450 to 750 of the donors. The 87-base-pair reads could not distinguish some IMGT-functional V segments, including TRBV6-2 and TRBV6-3, so those segments were excluded. In a later genetic analysis, fewer N-insertions in productive TCRs were reported among donors in an Asian-associated ancestry cluster than the approximately 670-donor mean. CMV serostatus was the only immune exposure information available for the cohort. Several of the top co-occurrence clusters appeared to be linked to parvovirus B19, influenza, CMV and Epstein-Barr virus, according to a later analysis. The cohort was sequenced for TCR beta chains only, and without alpha or paired-chain data the features that could be detected were limited. V-gene and J-gene trimming of TCR beta chains was associated with a missense DCLRE1C variant in a later genetic analysis, and the association was replicated in an independent cohort. A few of the identified cytomegalovirus-associated TCR beta chains were confirmed in vitro to be specific for cytomegalovirus antigens. Strong co-occurrence of HLA alleles, especially DR and DQ, made assigning TCR associations to individual alleles difficult. In a later analysis, HLA-associated TCR beta chains showed more clonal expansion and lower generation probabilities than non-associated chains that were equally common. In the study, some 160 TCR beta chains were listed as associated with cytomegalovirus. Over 15 rarely observed V segments, including chromosome 9 orphons, were excluded from the earlier analysis of about 500 of the donors because counts were too low. It was suggested by the authors that the approach could potentially be generalized to other disease states and immunological phenotypes. A later analysis associated 15,000 or so TCR beta sequences with specific HLA alleles at a false discovery rate of 0.05.

Libraries were constructed by the immunoSEQ multiplex PCR assay. A mixture of 60 forward primers for TCR Vbeta segments and 13 reverse primers for TCR Jbeta segments was used in the multiplex PCR. A multiplex PCR assay on genomic DNA amplified the CDR3 region of rearranged TCR beta genes. The Illumina HiSeq System was used to sequence the amplified TCR beta libraries as 87-base-pair reads. In the paper's pipeline: A later analysis tallied around 80 million unique TCR beta chains across the approximately 670 repertoires, and around 10 million of those chains were shared by two or more donors. To remove PCR and sequencing errors, raw reads were error-corrected and collapsed into unique sequences using a nearest-neighbor algorithm that merged closely related sequences. CDR3 sequences were aligned to IMGT reference sequences to assign V, D and J gene segments. For a sequence to be retained, at least a six-nucleotide match to both a V gene segment and a J gene segment was required. A rearrangement counted as productive if the CDR3 had no stop codons and remained in frame with V and J, and every other rearrangement counted as non-productive. Following IMGT convention, CDR3 was defined as the stretch from the second conserved V-encoded cysteine up to the conserved J-encoded phenylalanine. In an earlier analysis of around 640 of the donors, sequences lacking an unambiguous match to a single V gene segment were excluded. An earlier analysis of fewer than 750 of the donors called V segments functional above 56.7% productive rearrangements and segregating when the between-donor standard deviation exceeded 5%. A statistical classification framework was developed to diagnose cytomegalovirus status using the catalog of TCR beta chain sequences. V and J gene assignment, in a later analysis, came from comparing TCR nucleotide sequences with IMGT/GENE-DB human TR gene sequences. Using the TCRdist pipeline, a later analysis assigned CDR3 sequences along with most-parsimonious VDJ recombination scenarios. A later analysis defined each TCR beta chain by its CDR3 amino acid sequence plus V-gene family, and excluded reads lacking a unique V-gene family. To address suspected cross-contamination and a sequencing artifact, a later analysis removed roughly 580 highly shared, low-generation-probability nucleotide sequences. A later analysis calculated a clonal expansion index for each public chain from normalized within-repertoire ranks of inferred template counts. A later analysis computed generation probabilities with a VDJ recombination model fitted to out-of-frame rearrangements, and checked the results against IGoR. A later analysis scored TCR-TCR, TCR-HLA and TCR-CMV co-occurrence with hypergeometric tests, applying a repertoire-size bias correction to TCR pairs. A later analysis estimated false discovery rates by permuting HLA or CMV assignments 20 times. A later analysis grouped co-occurring TCRs with DBSCAN, adding TCRdist sequence similarity when clustering within HLA-allele-positive subsets. Repertoires with fewer than 30,000 or more than 120,000 public chains, plus five repertoires with anomalous nucleotide sharing, were excluded from co-occurrence clustering. The clones in this table, taken by TCRdb from immuneACCESS, are in-frame only. Not every clone is retained; where verified, under half of the shortfall comes from an unresolved V gene, and the cause of the rest is unknown. V and J calls and clone size are given by that table; D and trimming were obtained from the DNA. The sample records over 150,000 clones, around 83% of which are singletons. The ten most abundant clones make up 5.5% to 7.5% of the sample.

The cohort consisted of 666 healthy bone marrow donors. Cohort members were all nominally healthy when sampled, although unrecorded immune exposures were likely present. The donor tested CMV seropositive, placing the donor among the 250 to 350 seropositive members of the cohort. Every donor gave a peripheral blood sample, and the peripheral blood mononuclear cells from that sample were used for TCR beta sequencing. The Qiagen DNeasy Blood Extraction Kit was used to extract genomic DNA from the blood cell samples. Per the germline V gene (reference sequence), SEHNR is the CDR1 and FQNEAQ is the CDR2. The CDR3 runs 16 residues from the cysteine to the phenylalanine. The retained sequence is limited to the CDR3, 48 bases, with the frame set at the first base.

This clonotype was obtained from a woman in her 50s in good health and CMV-seropositive. Input material: PBMCs. The chain is assembled from TRBV7-9 and TRBJ2-6; matching of 6 bases hints at TRBD2 as the D gene. The CDR3 sequence is CASAVGGRSGANGLTF. In nucleotides, the sequence is TGTGCCAGCGCCGTGGGGGGAAGATCCGGGGCCAACGGCCTGACTTTC.